This T cell receptor beta chain was found in a study of cytomegalovirus exposure and HLA in healthy donors. Study results and caveats: Previous analysis showed most TCR beta V segments were productive about 87% or about 30% of the time. Within a later analysis, the majority of CMV-associated TCR beta chains appeared HLA-restricted. Later analysis revealed greater clonal expansion in HLA-associated TCR beta chains than in equally common others. TCR beta sequences reportedly predicted the HLA-A and HLA-B alleles of most subjects accurately.

The V gene end was trimmed by 6 bases and the J gene end by 5 bases; junction bases not matched to a gene: 7. This CDR3 has 13 amino acids. Germline CDR1 reads SGHKS; CDR2 reads YYEKEE (reference sequence). This clone was seen only a few times. Its target is not known. A multiplex PCR was run with 60 Vbeta primers and 13 Jbeta primers. Using immunoSEQ multiplex PCR, the repertoire was profiled, and TCRdb retains in-frame clones only, with some absent. The table lists around 98,000 clones, roughly 79% of them singletons, with over 3% in the top ten. The rearrangement links TRBV5-5 to TRBJ2-5, with 7 bases aligning to TRBD1. The origin of this receptor is a woman aged 40 to 49 in good health and CMV-seronegative. Material for sequencing was PBMCs. This CDR3 is CASTSRGQETQYF. The DNA of the CDR3 is TGTGCCAGCACCAGTCGGGGACAGGAGACCCAGTACTTC.